Given below is one T cell receptor beta chain in context. The CDR3 consists of 14 residues. Between the trimmed V and J ends, which lost 5 bases and 4 bases, there was a span of 14 bases. Per the germline V gene, CDR1 is MNHEY and CDR2 is SMNVEV (reference sequence). As handled by the study authors: From reference gene primer amplification, estimates of nucleated cell counts were derived. Sequencing was performed with immunoSEQ multiplex PCR; in TCRdb, only in-frame clones are kept and a portion is missing. V and J calls and clone size follow that table, whereas D and trimming were derived from the DNA. Of tens of thousands of clones in the sample, approximately 88% were seen once. This record comes from a study of blood T cell repertoires in COVID-19. Study-wide background: Researchers got acute and convalescent COVID-19 samples from the United States, Italy and Spain. PBMCs, B-cell-depleted T cells, or T cells provided the cDNA or gDNA that made up the material.

The clonotype was recovered from a human donor with active COVID-19. The donor label of this sample is uncertain. The V and J genes are TRBV27 and TRBJ1-2; D not resolved. Sequencing used peripheral blood. The CDR3: CASSKDVGSYGYTF. CDR3 nucleotides: TGTGCCAGCAGTAAGGATGTTGGGAGCTATGGCTACACCTTC.